A selection of T cell receptor beta chains follows, all from one sample in a study of CD8+ T cells in alopecia areata. Profiled with immunoSEQ multiplex PCR; TCRdb holds only in-frame clones, not every one. The table includes fewer than 200,000 clones, 50% to 60% detected once. The sequencing used CD4+ T cells sorted from blood, collected at week 0. These receptors all stem from a human donor with alopecia areata. CDR3s include the opening cysteine and the closing phenylalanine or tryptophan. A D gene is named only where the DNA matches it firmly. Not every row has a clone size; where given, it reads once, few, many or a size class.

J: TRBJ2-2
D: TRBD1
V: TRBV29-1
size: many
CDR3: CSIGQGLTGELFF
DNA: TGCAGCATCGGACAGGGATTGACCGGGGAGCTGTTTTTT

J: TRBJ1-2
D: .
V: TRBV15
size: .
CDR3: CATSRDQGSYGYTF
DNA: TGTGCCACCAGCAGAGATCAGGGTAGCTATGGCTACACCTTC

J: TRBJ1-2
D: TRBD1
V: TRBV10-3
size: .
CDR3: CAISASQGQGGYTF
DNA: TGTGCCATCAGTGCCTCACAGGGGCAGGGTGGCTACACCTTC

J: TRBJ2-2
D: .
V: TRBV29-1
size: .
CDR3: CSVGFHTGELFF
DNA: TGCAGCGTTGGGTTCCACACCGGGGAGCTGTTTTTT

J: TRBJ2-3
D: .
V: TRBV6-6
size: once
CDR3: CASQNTDTQYF
DNA: TGTGCCAGCCAAAACACGGATACGCAGTATTTT

J: TRBJ1-1
D: .
V: TRBV4-1
size: .
CDR3: CASSQGFQGQNVFF
DNA: TGCGCCAGCAGCCAAGGATTCCAAGGACAGAACGTTTTCTTT

J: TRBJ2-2
D: TRBD2
V: TRBV30
size: .
CDR3: CAHHWRGGTGELFF
DNA: TGTGCTCACCACTGGCGGGGGGGCACCGGGGAGCTGTTTTTT

J: TRBJ1-3
D: .
V: TRBV30
size: .
CDR3: CAWTTGVGSGNTIYF
DNA: TGTGCCTGGACCACAGGTGTCGGGTCTGGAAACACCATATATTTT

J: TRBJ1-2
D: TRBD1
V: TRBV7-9
size: .
CDR3: CASSSLRGQGEGYTF
DNA: TGTGCCAGCAGCTCCTTGCGGGGACAGGGCGAAGGCTACACCTTC

J: TRBJ2-3
D: .
V: TRBV7-8
size: .
CDR3: CASSLSSTDTQYF
DNA: TGTGCCAGCAGCTTGAGTAGCACAGATACGCAGTATTTT

J: TRBJ1-5
D: .
V: TRBV28
size: .
CDR3: CASSPGQRNQPQHF
DNA: TGTGCCAGCAGTCCTGGACAGCGCAATCAGCCCCAGCATTTT

J: TRBJ2-3
D: .
V: TRBV6-5
size: .
CDR3: CASSYSWGRTDTQYF
DNA: TGTGCCAGCAGTTATTCTTGGGGGAGGACAGATACGCAGTATTTT

J: TRBJ1-5
D: .
V: TRBV10-3
size: few
CDR3: CATEQGSNQPQHF
DNA: TGTGCCACCGAACAGGGTAGCAATCAGCCCCAGCATTTT

J: TRBJ2-5
D: TRBD2
V: TRBV10-3
size: .
CDR3: CATRRSGGLETQYF
DNA: TGTGCCACCCGGAGGAGCGGGGGGCTGGAGACCCAGTACTTC

J: TRBJ1-2
D: .
V: TRBV30
size: .
CDR3: CAWSRDSNYGYTF
DNA: TGTGCCTGGAGTAGAGACAGTAACTATGGCTACACCTTC

J: TRBJ2-5
D: .
V: TRBV29-1
size: .
CDR3: CSVVRDHETQYF
DNA: TGCAGCGTTGTCCGGGACCACGAGACCCAGTACTTC

J: TRBJ1-3
D: .
V: TRBV29-1
size: few
CDR3: CSVERRPSGNTIYF
DNA: TGCAGCGTTGAACGGCGGCCCTCTGGAAACACCATATATTTT

J: TRBJ2-3
D: .
V: TRBV11-2
size: .
CDR3: CASSLGADTQYF
DNA: TGTGCCAGCAGCTTAGGGGCTGATACGCAGTATTTT

J: TRBJ1-4
D: TRBD1
V: TRBV29-1
size: .
CDR3: CSVRRATGDEKLFF
DNA: TGCAGCGTCCGGAGGGCGACAGGGGACGAAAAACTGTTTTTT

J: TRBJ1-2
D: .
V: TRBV29-1
size: .
CDR3: CSVPGTAGVYGYTF
DNA: TGCAGCGTGCCCGGGACGGCAGGCGTCTATGGCTACACCTTC

J: TRBJ2-5
D: TRBD1
V: TRBV9
size: .
CDR3: CASSVGTGKPAGETQYF
DNA: TGTGCCAGCAGCGTAGGGACAGGGAAGCCGGCCGGCGAGACCCAGTACTTC

J: TRBJ1-1
D: .
V: TRBV30
size: .
CDR3: CAWRTQGTNTEAFF
DNA: TGTGCCTGGAGGACGCAGGGGACGAACACTGAAGCTTTCTTT

J: TRBJ1-1
D: .
V: TRBV20-1
size: .
CDR3: CSARENTEAFF
DNA: TGCAGTGCTAGAGAGAACACTGAAGCTTTCTTT

J: TRBJ2-1
D: TRBD1
V: TRBV5-6
size: .
CDR3: CASSSTGATSYNEQFF
DNA: TGTGCCAGCAGCAGTACAGGGGCCACCTCCTACAATGAGCAGTTCTTC

J: TRBJ2-7
D: .
V: TRBV7-2
size: .
CDR3: CASSSQSTTRGEQYF
DNA: TGTGCCAGCAGCTCCCAAAGCACCACCAGGGGCGAGCAGTACTTC

J: TRBJ2-4
D: .
V: TRBV5-1
size: .
CDR3: CASSLAGINIQYF
DNA: TGCGCCAGCAGCTTGGCAGGGATCAACATTCAGTACTTC

J: TRBJ1-5
D: .
V: TRBV28
size: .
CDR3: CASSRRDGPPGNQPQHF
DNA: TGTGCCAGCTCTAGAAGAGACGGACCTCCGGGCAATCAGCCCCAGCATTTT

J: TRBJ1-2
D: TRBD1
V: TRBV29-1
size: .
CDR3: CSAGQTGGYGYTF
DNA: TGCAGCGCTGGACAGACAGGGGGCTATGGCTACACCTTC

J: TRBJ2-1
D: TRBD2
V: TRBV7-3
size: many
CDR3: CASSSLAGGRNEQFF
DNA: TGTGCCAGCAGCTCTCTAGCGGGGGGCCGGAATGAGCAGTTCTTC

J: TRBJ1-2
D: TRBD1
V: TRBV29-1
size: few
CDR3: CSVGTGGGGYTF
DNA: TGCAGCGTTGGGACAGGGGGAGGTGGCTACACCTTC

J: TRBJ2-6
D: .
V: TRBV25-1
size: once
CDR3: CASSEYLISGANVLTF
DNA: TGTGCCAGCAGTGAATATCTGATCTCTGGGGCCAACGTCCTGACTTTC